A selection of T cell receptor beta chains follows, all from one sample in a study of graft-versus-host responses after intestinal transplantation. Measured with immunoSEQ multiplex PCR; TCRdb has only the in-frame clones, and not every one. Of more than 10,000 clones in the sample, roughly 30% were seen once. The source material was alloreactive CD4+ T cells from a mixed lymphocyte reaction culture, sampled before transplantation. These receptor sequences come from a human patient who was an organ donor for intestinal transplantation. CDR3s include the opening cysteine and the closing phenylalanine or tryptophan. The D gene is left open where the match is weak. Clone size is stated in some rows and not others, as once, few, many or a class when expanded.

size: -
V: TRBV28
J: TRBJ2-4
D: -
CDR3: CASSWTNFPHIQYF
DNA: TGTGCCAGCTCTTGGACAAACTTTCCGCACATTCAGTACTTC

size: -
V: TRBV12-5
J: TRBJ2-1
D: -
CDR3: CASGLNTYAGSYNEQFF
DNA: TGTGCTAGTGGTTTGAATACCTATGCGGGGTCCTACAATGAGCAGTTCTTC

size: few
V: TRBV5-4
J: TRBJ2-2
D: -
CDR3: CASSLGRGNTGELFF
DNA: TGTGCCAGCAGCTTGGGTCGGGGGAACACCGGGGAGCTGTTTTTT

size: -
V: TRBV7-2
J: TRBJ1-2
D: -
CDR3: CASSSQGWNYGYTF
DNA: TGTGCCAGCAGCTCGCAGGGGTGGAACTATGGCTACACCTTC

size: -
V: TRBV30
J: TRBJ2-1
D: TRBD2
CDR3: CACRLAGPYNEQFF
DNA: TGTGCCTGCCGCCTAGCGGGGCCTTACAATGAGCAGTTCTTC

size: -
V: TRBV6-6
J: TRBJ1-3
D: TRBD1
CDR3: CASSRDSSGNTIYF
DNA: TGTGCCAGCAGTCGGGACAGCTCTGGAAACACCATATATTTT

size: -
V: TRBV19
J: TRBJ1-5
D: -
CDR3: CASSIGGVQPQHF
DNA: TGTGCCAGTAGTATCGGGGGGGTGCAGCCCCAGCATTTT

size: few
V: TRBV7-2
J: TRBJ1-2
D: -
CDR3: CASSLSGGGYTF
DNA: TGTGCCAGCAGCTTATCGGGAGGAGGCTACACCTTC

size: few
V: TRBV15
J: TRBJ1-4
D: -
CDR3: CATSNGEEKLFF
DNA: TGTGCCACCAGCAATGGGGAGGAAAAACTGTTTTTT

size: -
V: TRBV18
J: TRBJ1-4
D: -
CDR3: CASSLQLKEKLFF
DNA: TGTGCCAGCTCACTTCAACTTAAGGAAAAACTGTTTTTT

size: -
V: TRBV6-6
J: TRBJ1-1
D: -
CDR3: CASSYWGHTNTEAFF
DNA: TGTGCCAGCAGTTACTGGGGACATACGAACACTGAAGCTTTCTTT

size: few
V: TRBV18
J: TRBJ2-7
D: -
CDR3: CASSPGGGPYEQYF
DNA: TGTGCCAGCTCACCAGGAGGGGGCCCCTACGAGCAGTACTTC

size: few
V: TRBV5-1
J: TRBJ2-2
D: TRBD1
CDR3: CASPRQGDTGELFF
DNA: TGCGCCAGCCCGAGACAGGGGGACACCGGGGAGCTGTTTTTT

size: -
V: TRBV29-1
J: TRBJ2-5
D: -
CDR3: CSVVPYQETQYF
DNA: TGCAGCGTTGTTCCGTACCAAGAGACCCAGTACTTC

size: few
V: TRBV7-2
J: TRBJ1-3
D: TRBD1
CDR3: CASSFRTGVENTIYF
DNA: TGTGCCAGCAGCTTCCGGACAGGGGTTGAAAACACCATATATTTT

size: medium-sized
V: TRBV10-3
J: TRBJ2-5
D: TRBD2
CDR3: CAISKTTLARGETQYF
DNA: TGTGCCATCAGCAAAACCACACTAGCGCGGGGGGAGACCCAGTACTTC

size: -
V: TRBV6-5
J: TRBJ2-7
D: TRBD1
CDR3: CASSSPATGFSEQYF
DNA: TGTGCCAGCAGCTCCCCCGCGACAGGGTTCAGCGAGCAGTACTTC

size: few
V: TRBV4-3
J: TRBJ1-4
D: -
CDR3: CASSPSGATTNEKLFF
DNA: TGCGCCAGCAGCCCGTCAGGGGCTACAACTAATGAAAAACTGTTTTTT

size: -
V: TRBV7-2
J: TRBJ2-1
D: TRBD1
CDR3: CASSPYRDRRASEQFF
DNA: TGTGCCAGCAGCCCTTACCGGGACAGGAGGGCAAGTGAGCAGTTCTTC

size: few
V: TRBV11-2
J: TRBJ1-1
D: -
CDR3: CASSLDPNSPEAFF
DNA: TGTGCCAGCAGCTTAGACCCCAACAGCCCTGAAGCTTTCTTT

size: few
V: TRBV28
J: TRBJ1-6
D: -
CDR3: CASIRDTNSPLHF
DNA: TGTGCCAGTATCCGGGACACCAATTCACCCCTCCACTTT

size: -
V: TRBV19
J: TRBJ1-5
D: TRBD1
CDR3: CASRKRDRLSNQPQHF
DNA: TGTGCCAGTAGAAAGAGGGACAGACTCAGCAATCAGCCCCAGCATTTT

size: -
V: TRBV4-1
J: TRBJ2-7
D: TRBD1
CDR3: CASSQREGQGGYEQYF
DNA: TGCGCCAGCAGCCAAAGGGAAGGACAGGGGGGCTACGAGCAGTACTTC

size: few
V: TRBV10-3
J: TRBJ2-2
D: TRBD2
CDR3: CAISFSGGANTGELFF
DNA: TGTGCCATCTCTTTCAGCGGGGGGGCGAACACCGGGGAGCTGTTTTTT

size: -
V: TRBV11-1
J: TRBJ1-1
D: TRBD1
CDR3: CASSQTRQGARTEAFF
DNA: TGTGCCAGCAGCCAGACTCGACAGGGGGCGCGGACTGAAGCTTTCTTT